These T cell receptor beta chains were read from a single sample in a study of shared clonotypes between healthy human individuals. Sequencing was performed with immunoSEQ multiplex PCR; in TCRdb, only in-frame clones are kept and a portion is missing. The sample has around 2,000,000 clones, approximately 94% seen once. Sequencing input: naive CD8+ T cells from PBMCs. The source is a man between 18 and 29 years old in good health. Some clones in this sample may be carry-over from other donors' samples. CDR3s include the opening cysteine and the closing phenylalanine or tryptophan. The order of the fields is D gene, V gene, clone size, J gene, CDR3 protein, CDR3 DNA. A D gene is named only where the DNA matches it firmly. Clone size is given for some rows only: seen once, a few or many times, or a class if the clone is expanded.

D gene: .; V gene: TRBV7-7; clone size: .; J gene: TRBJ2-5; CDR3 protein: CASSDYPTLNAEGETQYF; CDR3 DNA: TGTGCCAGCAGCGATTACCCGACACTAAACGCCGAGGGAGAGACCCAGTACTTC
D gene: TRBD2; V gene: TRBV7-8; clone size: few; J gene: TRBJ2-2; CDR3 protein: CASSFSLAGATGELFF; CDR3 DNA: TGTGCCAGCAGCTTCTCTCTAGCGGGAGCCACCGGGGAGCTGTTTTTT
D gene: .; V gene: TRBV6-5; clone size: .; J gene: TRBJ1-1; CDR3 protein: CASNSLDGTEAFF; CDR3 DNA: TGTGCCAGCAACTCCCTAGACGGCACTGAAGCTTTCTTT
D gene: .; V gene: TRBV7-8; clone size: .; J gene: TRBJ2-7; CDR3 protein: CASSSKGIYSYEQYF; CDR3 DNA: TGTGCCAGCAGCTCCAAAGGGATATATTCCTACGAGCAGTACTTC
D gene: TRBD1; V gene: TRBV27; clone size: .; J gene: TRBJ2-3; CDR3 protein: CASSPHRGQKVGTDTQYF; CDR3 DNA: TGTGCCAGCAGTCCCCACAGGGGGCAAAAGGTGGGGACAGATACGCAGTATTTT
D gene: TRBD2; V gene: TRBV28; clone size: .; J gene: TRBJ2-7; CDR3 protein: CASSLGTSGTYEQYF; CDR3 DNA: TGTGCCAGCAGTCTAGGGACTAGCGGGACCTACGAGCAGTACTTC
D gene: .; V gene: TRBV19; clone size: .; J gene: TRBJ1-5; CDR3 protein: CASSDTSPSNQPQHF; CDR3 DNA: TGTGCCAGTAGCGACACTTCTCCTAGCAATCAGCCCCAGCATTTT
D gene: .; V gene: TRBV7-9; clone size: .; J gene: TRBJ2-7; CDR3 protein: CASSPRGWVYEQYF; CDR3 DNA: TGTGCCAGCAGTCCCCGAGGCTGGGTCTACGAGCAGTACTTC
D gene: TRBD1; V gene: TRBV28; clone size: .; J gene: TRBJ2-2; CDR3 protein: CASTGDRGQSDTGELFF; CDR3 DNA: TGTGCCAGCACTGGGGACAGGGGCCAGTCGGACACCGGGGAGCTGTTTTTT
D gene: TRBD2; V gene: TRBV19; clone size: .; J gene: TRBJ2-3; CDR3 protein: CASNSLAGGTDTQYF; CDR3 DNA: TGTGCCAGCAACTCCCTGGCGGGAGGCACAGATACGCAGTATTTT
D gene: .; V gene: TRBV4-3; clone size: .; J gene: TRBJ2-1; CDR3 protein: CASSQVVWADRSYNEQFF; CDR3 DNA: TGCGCCAGCAGCCAAGTCGTCTGGGCGGACCGATCCTACAATGAGCAGTTCTTC
D gene: .; V gene: TRBV14; clone size: .; J gene: TRBJ2-7; CDR3 protein: CASSQGLSYEQYF; CDR3 DNA: TGTGCCAGCAGCCAAGGACTCTCCTACGAGCAGTACTTC
D gene: .; V gene: TRBV4-3; clone size: .; J gene: TRBJ2-7; CDR3 protein: CASSQDWAGKGYEQYF; CDR3 DNA: TGCGCCAGCAGCCAAGACTGGGCAGGGAAAGGCTACGAGCAGTACTTC
D gene: TRBD2; V gene: TRBV9; clone size: .; J gene: TRBJ2-2; CDR3 protein: CASSHRGAGLAGANTGELFF; CDR3 DNA: TGTGCCAGCAGCCACAGGGGGGCAGGACTAGCGGGAGCGAACACCGGGGAGCTGTTTTTT
D gene: .; V gene: TRBV15; clone size: .; J gene: TRBJ1-5; CDR3 protein: CATRDRAANQPQHF; CDR3 DNA: TGTGCCACCAGGGATCGGGCGGCTAATCAGCCCCAGCATTTT
D gene: .; V gene: TRBV28; clone size: .; J gene: TRBJ2-7; CDR3 protein: CASSLLRPYSYEQYF; CDR3 DNA: TGTGCCAGCAGTTTACTCAGGCCCTACTCCTACGAGCAGTACTTC
D gene: TRBD1; V gene: TRBV7-9; clone size: .; J gene: TRBJ1-3; CDR3 protein: CASSLSRGDTIYF; CDR3 DNA: TGTGCCAGCAGCTTATCCAGGGGGGACACCATATATTTT
D gene: TRBD1; V gene: TRBV6-5; clone size: .; J gene: TRBJ1-3; CDR3 protein: CASSSGDRVNTIYF; CDR3 DNA: TGTGCCAGCAGTTCCGGAGACAGGGTTAACACCATATATTTT
D gene: .; V gene: TRBV20-1; clone size: once; J gene: TRBJ2-7; CDR3 protein: CSATKGEQYF; CDR3 DNA: TGCAGTGCTACCAAGGGCGAGCAGTACTTC
D gene: .; V gene: TRBV21-1; clone size: .; J gene: TRBJ2-5; CDR3 protein: CASSKPSVGRQETQYF; CDR3 DNA: TGTGCCAGCAGCAAACCAAGCGTTGGCAGACAAGAGACCCAGTACTTC
D gene: TRBD1; V gene: TRBV6-5; clone size: .; J gene: TRBJ2-1; CDR3 protein: CASSYSGRQGNEQFF; CDR3 DNA: TGTGCCAGCAGTTACTCGGGGAGACAGGGAAATGAGCAGTTCTTC
D gene: .; V gene: TRBV27; clone size: once; J gene: TRBJ1-1; CDR3 protein: CASSLTAGMNTEAFF; CDR3 DNA: TGTGCCAGCAGTTTAACAGCGGGGATGAACACTGAAGCTTTCTTT
D gene: .; V gene: TRBV4-3; clone size: .; J gene: TRBJ2-2; CDR3 protein: CASSQGRRATGELFF; CDR3 DNA: TGCGCCAGCAGCCAAGGGCGGAGGGCGACCGGGGAGCTGTTTTTT
D gene: TRBD2; V gene: TRBV19; clone size: .; J gene: TRBJ2-1; CDR3 protein: CASRWGTSGRLGNEQFF; CDR3 DNA: TGTGCCAGTAGGTGGGGGACTAGCGGGAGATTAGGTAATGAGCAGTTCTTC
D gene: .; V gene: TRBV9; clone size: .; J gene: TRBJ1-3; CDR3 protein: CASSVDQGNGNTIYF; CDR3 DNA: TGTGCCAGCAGCGTAGATCAGGGGAATGGAAACACCATATATTTT
D gene: .; V gene: TRBV28; clone size: .; J gene: TRBJ1-2; CDR3 protein: CASSLYNYGYTF; CDR3 DNA: TGTGCCAGCAGTTTGTATAACTATGGCTACACCTTC
D gene: TRBD2; V gene: TRBV28; clone size: .; J gene: TRBJ2-3; CDR3 protein: CASSFPLAGERADTQYF; CDR3 DNA: TGTGCCAGCAGTTTTCCCCTAGCGGGAGAACGAGCAGATACGCAGTATTTT
D gene: .; V gene: TRBV28; clone size: .; J gene: TRBJ2-5; CDR3 protein: CASSLSLTGPMGTQYF; CDR3 DNA: TGTGCCAGCAGTTTATCCCTGACCGGGCCCATGGGGACCCAGTACTTC
D gene: TRBD2; V gene: TRBV7-9; clone size: .; J gene: TRBJ2-5; CDR3 protein: CASSLSPFGGMKETQYF; CDR3 DNA: TGTGCCAGCAGCTTAAGCCCTTTCGGGGGGATGAAAGAGACCCAGTACTTC
D gene: TRBD2; V gene: TRBV7-2; clone size: .; J gene: TRBJ2-1; CDR3 protein: CASSLGGSKDEQFF; CDR3 DNA: TGTGCCAGCAGCTTAGGCGGGAGTAAAGATGAGCAGTTCTTC
D gene: .; V gene: TRBV6-5; clone size: once; J gene: TRBJ1-2; CDR3 protein: CASSYGASHYGYTF; CDR3 DNA: TGTGCCAGCAGTTACGGGGCCTCGCACTATGGCTACACCTTC
D gene: TRBD1; V gene: TRBV27; clone size: .; J gene: TRBJ1-2; CDR3 protein: CASSPTTGPRVIYGYTF; CDR3 DNA: TGTGCCAGCAGTCCCACGACAGGGCCGAGGGTTATCTATGGCTACACCTTC
D gene: TRBD2; V gene: TRBV28; clone size: .; J gene: TRBJ2-1; CDR3 protein: CASSPYGLAGINEQFF; CDR3 DNA: TGTGCCAGCAGTCCTTATGGGCTAGCGGGAATCAATGAGCAGTTCTTC
D gene: .; V gene: TRBV2; clone size: .; J gene: TRBJ2-7; CDR3 protein: CASSDGRGYEQYF; CDR3 DNA: TGTGCCAGCAGTGACGGCAGGGGCTACGAGCAGTACTTC
D gene: .; V gene: TRBV19; clone size: .; J gene: TRBJ2-3; CDR3 protein: CASSLVSTDTQYF; CDR3 DNA: TGTGCCAGTAGTCTGGTTAGCACAGATACGCAGTATTTT
D gene: .; V gene: TRBV19; clone size: .; J gene: TRBJ1-1; CDR3 protein: CATRRENTEAFF; CDR3 DNA: TGTGCCACCCGAAGGGAGAACACTGAAGCTTTCTTT
D gene: TRBD2; V gene: TRBV5-6; clone size: .; J gene: TRBJ2-1; CDR3 protein: CASSLERERPDEQFF; CDR3 DNA: TGTGCCAGCAGCTTAGAGCGGGAGCGCCCCGATGAGCAGTTCTTC
D gene: TRBD1; V gene: TRBV10-3; clone size: .; J gene: TRBJ2-5; CDR3 protein: CAIRSGTGGSQETQYF; CDR3 DNA: TGTGCCATCAGATCCGGGACAGGGGGCTCCCAAGAGACCCAGTACTTC
D gene: .; V gene: TRBV7-9; clone size: .; J gene: TRBJ1-2; CDR3 protein: CASSFGKWDGYTF; CDR3 DNA: TGTGCCAGCAGCTTTGGAAAGTGGGATGGCTACACCTTC
D gene: .; V gene: TRBV19; clone size: .; J gene: TRBJ2-5; CDR3 protein: CASSIRVSQETQYF; CDR3 DNA: TGTGCCAGTAGTATTCGAGTGAGCCAAGAGACCCAGTACTTC
D gene: .; V gene: TRBV7-3; clone size: .; J gene: TRBJ2-7; CDR3 protein: CASSYGQSYEQYF; CDR3 DNA: TGTGCCAGCAGCTATGGACAGTCCTACGAGCAGTACTTC
D gene: TRBD2; V gene: TRBV5-1; clone size: .; J gene: TRBJ2-7; CDR3 protein: CASRRLAGGPGDEQYF; CDR3 DNA: TGCGCCAGCAGGCGACTAGCGGGAGGGCCGGGCGACGAGCAGTACTTC
D gene: .; V gene: TRBV5-1; clone size: .; J gene: TRBJ2-1; CDR3 protein: CASTTPADEQFF; CDR3 DNA: TGCGCCAGCACGACACCGGCGGATGAGCAGTTCTTC
D gene: .; V gene: TRBV7-6; clone size: .; J gene: TRBJ2-2; CDR3 protein: CASSSYRESDTGELFF; CDR3 DNA: TGTGCCAGCAGCTCGTACAGGGAGTCGGACACCGGGGAGCTGTTTTTT